This T cell receptor beta chain was observed in a study of blood T cell repertoires in COVID-19. Study details: COVID-19 samples, acute and convalescent, were from the United States, Italy and Spain. In each case, the material was cDNA or gDNA derived from T cells, B-cell-depleted T cells, or PBMCs.

V was cut by 5 bases and J by 7 bases, with 17 bases left in between. The CDR3 covers 14 residues. Germline-derived CDR1 and CDR2 are SGHTA and FQGNSA. Original analysis: Reference gene primer amplification in the assay estimated nucleated cell counts. TCRdb's table, derived via immunoSEQ multiplex PCR, lists solely in-frame clones and lacks some. V and J calls and clone size come straight from that table; D and trimming were deduced from the DNA. This table has over 90,000 clones, around four fifths appearing once. In this sample, this clone turned up once. The V and J genes are TRBV7-2 and TRBJ2-5, with D possibly being TRBD1 (5 bases). Sequenced: peripheral blood. This receptor was obtained from a man between 60 and 75 years old with active or convalescent COVID-19. The CDR3 loop reads CASSAAGSGWTQYF. The CDR3 DNA is TGTGCCAGCAGCGCGGCAGGGTCCGGGTGGACCCAGTACTTC. The variable domain in full, with the rest retrieved from reference TRBV7-2 and TRBJ2-5, is GAGVSQSPSNKVTEKGKDVELRCDPISGHTALYWYRQSLGQGLEFLIYFQGNSAPDKSGLPSDRFSAERTGGSVSTLTIQRTQQEDSAVYLCASSAAGSGWTQYFGPGTRLLVL.